This T cell receptor (beta chain) was sequenced in a study of blood T cell repertoires in COVID-19. CDR3 size: 13 residues. The germline gives CDR1 SQVTM, CDR2 ANQGSEA. V lost 3 bases to trimming and J lost 0 bases, with 6 bases between them. Methods used by the authors: Cell counts per sample came from amplifying reference gene primers. The method was immunoSEQ multiplex PCR; TCRdb's version includes in-frame clones alone and lacks a portion of them. V, J and clone size are those of that table, while D and trimming were read from the DNA. The sample shows some 30,000 clones, approximately 89% of them seen only once.

The material sequenced was peripheral blood. The J gene is TRBJ2-4, the V gene TRBV29-1; D possibly corresponds to TRBD2 (6 bases). This TCR was recovered from a human donor in a cohort sampled during active COVID-19. The CDR3 loop reads CSVEGGAKNIQYF. The CDR3 DNA is TGCAGCGTTGAGGGGGGAGCCAAAAACATTCAGTACTTC.